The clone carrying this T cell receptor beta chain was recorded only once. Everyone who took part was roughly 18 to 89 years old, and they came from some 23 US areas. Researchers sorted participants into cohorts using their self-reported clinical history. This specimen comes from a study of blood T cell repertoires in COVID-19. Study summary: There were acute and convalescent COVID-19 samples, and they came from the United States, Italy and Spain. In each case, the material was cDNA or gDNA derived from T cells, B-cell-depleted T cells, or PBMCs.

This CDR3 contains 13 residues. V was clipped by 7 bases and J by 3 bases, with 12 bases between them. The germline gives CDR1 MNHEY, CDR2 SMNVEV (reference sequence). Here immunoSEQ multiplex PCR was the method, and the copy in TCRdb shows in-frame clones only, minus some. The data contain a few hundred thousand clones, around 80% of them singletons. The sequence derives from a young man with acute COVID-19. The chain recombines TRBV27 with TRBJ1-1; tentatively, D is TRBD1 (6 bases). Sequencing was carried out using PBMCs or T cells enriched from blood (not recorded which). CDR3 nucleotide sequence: TGTGCCAGCATCGGGCAGGGGTACACTGAAGCTTTCTTT. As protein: CASIGQGYTEAFF.